The 32 T cell receptor beta chains in this list originate from one sample, sequenced in a study of blood T cell repertoires in COVID-19. Measured with immunoSEQ multiplex PCR; TCRdb has only the in-frame clones, and not every one. In the table there are some 67,000 clones, more than 75% of which are singletons. The sample comprised peripheral blood. Source of these receptors: a woman aged 55 to 70 with acute or convalescent COVID-19.

V and J are TRBV10-3 and TRBJ2-6; D remains unclear. The V and J ends lost 2 bases and 0 bases respectively, with 14 bases between them. CDR3 length: 18 amino acids. Per germline, CDR1 ENHRY and CDR2 SYGVKD. The CDR3 protein is CAISEPGETRSGANVLTF. The CDR3 DNA sequence: TGTGCCATCAGTGAGCCAGGTGAAACCCGCTCTGGGGCCAACGTCCTGACTTTC.

The chain combines TRBV5-8 with TRBJ1-1; D uncertain. The CDR3 is 11 residues long. The V and J ends lost 4 bases and 7 bases respectively, with 8 bases between them. Germline loops: CDR1 SGHTS, CDR2 YDEGEE. CDR3 loop: CASSHRHEAFF. CDR3 in DNA: TGTGCCAGCAGCCATAGACATGAAGCTTTCTTT.

The chain couples TRBV7-9 to TRBJ1-2, with TRBD1 as a possible D gene (6 bases). V was clipped by 3 bases and J by 8 bases, with 13 bases between them. The CDR3 length is 13 residues. The V gene's germline CDR1 is SEHNR and CDR2 FQNEAQ (reference sequence). The CDR3 region is CASSFSQGGGYTF. Here the CDR3 DNA reads TGTGCCAGCAGCTTCTCACAGGGAGGGGGCTACACCTTC. Drawing the rest from reference TRBV7-9 and TRBJ1-2, the complete variable domain is DTGVSQNPRHKITKRGQNVTFRCDPISEHNRLYWYRQTLGQGPEFLTYFQNEAQLEKSRLLSDRFSAERPKGSFSTLEIQRTEQGDSAMYLCASSFSQGGGYTFGSGTRLTVV.

In this sample, this clone turned up a few times. The rearrangement joins TRBV27 to TRBJ1-1, with D hard to call. The CDR3 loop spans 12 amino acids. V lost 7 bases and J lost 5, with 11 bases in between. In germline, CDR1 is MNHEY, CDR2 SMNVEV (reference sequence). The CDR3 DNA reads TGTGCCAGCATCTCCTTCGGGACTGAAGCTTTCTTT. It encodes CASISFGTEAFF.

There are a few counts of this clone. The chain is built from TRBV7-2 and TRBJ1-1, with D hard to call. Germline V gene sequence: CDR1 SGHTA, CDR2 FQGNSA. Trimming removed 4 bases from V and 2 bases from J, with 5 bases in between. This CDR3 spans 12 amino acids. Written as DNA, the CDR3 is TGTGCCAGCAGCTATCTCAACACTGAAGCTTTCTTT. It encodes CASSYLNTEAFF.

This chain uses TRBV5-1 with TRBJ2-5; D is ambiguous. Trimming cost V 4 bases and J 2 bases, with 15 bases left between them. The germline V gene encodes CDR1 SGHRS and CDR2 YFSETQ. CDR3 length: 15 residues. The CDR3 region has the DNA TGCGCCAGCAGCATGGGTGCGGCTTTACAAGAGACCCAGTACTTC. This sequence encodes CASSMGAALQETQYF.

The rearrangement links TRBV7-6 to TRBJ2-7, with 14 nucleotides matching TRBD2. The CDR3 loop spans 17 amino acids. Germline-derived CDR1 and CDR2 are SGHVS and FNYEAQ. J lost 4 bases, V lost 6 bases, and 11 bases had no gene match. CDR3 region: CASSRGTGTSGGYEQYF. The CDR3 DNA reads as TGTGCCAGCAGTCGTGGTACCGGGACTAGCGGGGGTTACGAGCAGTACTTC. Full variable domain (remainder filled in from reference TRBV7-6 and TRBJ2-7): GAGVSQSPRYKVTKRGQDVALRCDPISGHVSLYWYRQALGQGPEFLTYFNYEAQQDKSGLPNDRFSAERPEGSISTLTIQRTEQRDSAMYRCASSRGTGTSGGYEQYFGPGTRLTVT.

This chain joins TRBV5-1 and TRBJ1-4, with 10 bases lining up with TRBD1. This CDR3 contains 15 residues. The germline gives CDR1 SGHRS, CDR2 YFSETQ. V shed 4 bases and J 6 bases; nucleotides not matched to a gene: 6. The chain's CDR3 is CASSATGTGDEKLFF. DNA for the CDR3: TGCGCCAGCAGCGCGACCGGGACAGGGGATGAAAAACTGTTTTTT.

This clone came up a few times. The chain has TRBV5-1 and TRBJ2-2, with D possibly being TRBD1 (6 bases). The CDR3 runs to 15 residues. V was shortened by 7 bases and J by 4 bases, with 17 bases between the two germline ends. Germline V gene data show CDR1 as SGHRS and CDR2 as YFSETQ. CDR3 region: CASQNPGASTGELFF. CDR3 in DNA: TGCGCCAGCCAGAATCCAGGGGCCTCCACCGGGGAGCTGTTTTTT. Complete variable domain (other parts from reference TRBV5-1 and TRBJ2-2): KAGVTQTPRYLIKTRGQQVTLSCSPISGHRSVSWYQQTPGQGLQFLFEYFSETQRNKGNFPGRFSGRQFSNSRSEMNVSTLELGDSALYLCASQNPGASTGELFFGEGSRLTVL.

The gene calls are TRBV7-3 and TRBJ1-4; D is unclear. This CDR3 has 13 amino acids. The V end was cut by 5 bases, the J end by 5 bases, with 9 bases between. Germline lookup yields CDR1 SGHTA and CDR2 FQGTGA. CDR3 region: CASSPGPNEKLFF. The CDR3 nucleotides read TGTGCCAGCAGCCCCGGTCCCAATGAAAAACTGTTTTTT.

The V gene is TRBV19, the J gene TRBJ2-2; the match to TRBD2 covers 14 bases. The CDR3 runs 14 residues. Germline V gene sequence: CDR1 LNHDA, CDR2 SQIVND (reference sequence). V shed 5 bases and J 9 bases; nucleotides not matched to a gene: 2. The CDR3 nucleotides are TGTGCCAGTAGTCGGACTAGCGGGGGGAGGGAGCTGTTTTTT. Protein: CASSRTSGGRELFF.

The rearrangement joins TRBV7-2 to TRBJ2-6; possibly TRBD1 for D (5 bases). CDR1 and CDR2 from the germline V gene are SGHTA and FQGNSA. V dropped 0 bases and J dropped 2 bases, with 5 bases sitting between them. The CDR3 is made up of 15 amino acids. CDR3 loop: CASSLARAGANVLTF. In nucleotides, the CDR3 is TGTGCCAGCAGCTTAGCCAGGGCTGGGGCCAACGTCCTGACTTTC.

The V gene is TRBV7-2, the J gene TRBJ1-1; D call uncertain. V was pared by 2 bases and J by 8 bases, with 9 bases between. The germline V gene has CDR1 SGHTA and CDR2 FQGNSA. This CDR3 comprises 12 residues. Here the CDR3 reads CASSLRGLEAFF. The CDR3 region has the DNA TGTGCCAGCAGCTTACGGGGTTTAGAAGCTTTCTTT.

The chain employs TRBV19 and TRBJ2-7; no definite D call. The CDR3 sequence is 13 residues long. V lost 9 bases, J lost 0 bases, and 12 bases lay in between. From germline, CDR1 is LNHDA and CDR2 SQIVND (reference sequence). The CDR3 region is CASSQAPSYEQYF. The DNA of the CDR3 is TGTGCCAGCTCCCAGGCCCCCTCCTACGAGCAGTACTTC.

The CDR3 protein is CASSEVRDLPGEQYF. The CDR3 region has the DNA TGTGCCAGCAGTGAGGTGCGGGACCTACCAGGCGAGCAGTACTTC. This chain joins TRBV2 and TRBJ2-7; a weak D match, TRBD2 (6 bases). From germline, CDR1 is SNHLY and CDR2 FYNNEI. The CDR3 length is 15 residues. V lost 3 bases and J 6 bases, leaving 18 bases between the germline ends.

The chain uses TRBV6-5 and TRBJ2-1; 7 bases line up with TRBD2. The V segment lost 2 bases and the J segment 2 bases; nucleotides outside the gene matches: 0. Germline assignment: CDR1 MNHEY and CDR2 SVGAGI. The CDR3 is 14 amino acids. CDR3 in DNA: TGTGCCAGCAGTTACGCGGGGGCCTACAATGAGCAGTTCTTC. Protein sequence: CASSYAGAYNEQFF.

The chain combines TRBV4-1 with TRBJ2-1, with 7 bases aligning to TRBD2. V was clipped by 1 base and J by 2 bases; unmatched bases: 5. Germline V gene lookup returns CDR1 MGHRA and CDR2 YSYEKL. This CDR3 region has 16 residues. The CDR3 is CASSQGLAQAYNEQFF. CDR3 DNA sequence: TGCGCCAGCAGCCAAGGACTAGCCCAGGCCTACAATGAGCAGTTCTTC.

The chain has TRBV12-5 and TRBJ1-5; no clear D gene. Germline CDR1 reads LGHNT; CDR2 reads FRNRAP. The CDR3 extends over 13 amino acids. Trimming removed 3 bases from V and 7 bases from J, with 10 bases in between. The CDR3 DNA sequence: TGTGCTAGTGGTTTTCAGCCGGGACAGCCCCAGCATTTT. Its translation: CASGFQPGQPQHF. Based on the CDR3 plus reference TRBV12-5 and TRBJ1-5, the full variable domain is DARVTQTPRHKVTEMGQEVTMRCQPILGHNTVFWYRQTMMQGLELLAYFRNRAPLDDSGMPKDRFSAEMPDATLATLKIQPSEPRDSAVYFCASGFQPGQPQHFGDGTRLSIL.

The chain combines TRBV28 with TRBJ2-5; weak D call: TRBD2 (6 bases). Trimming shortened V by 5 bases and J by 5 bases, and 21 bases separated the two germline ends. This CDR3 comprises 16 residues. Germline V gene lookup returns CDR1 MDHEN and CDR2 SYDVKM. The CDR3 nucleotides are TGTGCCAGCAGTGATCGCCGGGACTCCGTGAGGGAGACCCAGTACTTC. Its translation: CASSDRRDSVRETQYF.

The gene calls are TRBV7-3 and TRBJ2-3; TRBD2 matches 12 bases. The J segment lost 3 bases and the V segment lost 4 bases, leaving 5 bases of the junction unmatched. The CDR3 is made up of 16 amino acids. Germline V CDR1 and CDR2: SGHTA, FQGTGA. CDR3 in amino acids: CASSSGTSGLTDTQYF. The CDR3 nucleotides read TGTGCCAGCAGCTCTGGGACTAGCGGGCTGACAGATACGCAGTATTTT.

The V and J genes are TRBV7-9 and TRBJ2-5; D perhaps matches TRBD2 (5 bases). The V gene's germline CDR1 is SEHNR and CDR2 FQNEAQ (reference sequence). V was shortened by 8 bases and J by 3 bases, with 16 bases between the two germline ends. The CDR3 is 14 residues long. CDR3 residues: CASQIPGFEETQYF. Here the CDR3 DNA reads TGTGCCAGCCAAATACCGGGGTTCGAAGAGACCCAGTACTTC.

As concerns this clone: Lacking the conserved final phenylalanine or tryptophan, this CDR3 likely reflects a read error. No DNA is shown, since the ends of the CDR3 on it are uncertain; the CDR3 is the one TCRdb lists. The chain has TRBV7-6 and TRBJ1-2. The CDR3 extends over 11 residues, inclusive of both ends. CDR1 is SGHVS, CDR2 FNYEAQ, per germline. The CDR3 spells CASSPEEGQEV.

The CDR3 DNA reads TGCGCCAGCAGCTCCCGGACTAGCGGGGGAGGGGAGACCCAGTACTTC. Translated: CASSSRTSGGGETQYF. V and J are TRBV5-1 and TRBJ2-5; 13 nucleotides align to TRBD2. J was trimmed by 5 bases and V by 3 bases; bases with no gene match: 7. From germline, CDR1 is SGHRS and CDR2 YFSETQ. The CDR3 runs 16 residues. Using reference TRBV5-1 and TRBJ2-5 for the parts outside the CDR3, the full variable domain is KAGVTQTPRYLIKTRGQQVTLSCSPISGHRSVSWYQQTPGQGLQFLFEYFSETQRNKGNFPGRFSGRQFSNSRSEMNVSTLELGDSALYLCASSSRTSGGGETQYFGPGTRLLVL.

The rearrangement joins TRBV6-2 or TRBV6-3 to TRBJ1-2; perhaps TRBD1 as D (5 bases). This CDR3 has 16 amino acids. Germline CDR1 and CDR2: MNHEY and SVGEGT. The V gene lost 2 bases and the J gene lost 3 bases, with 16 bases spanning the gap. The CDR3 is CASSYPDLDTYYGYTF. CDR3 sequence (DNA): TGTGCCAGCAGTTACCCGGACCTGGACACTTACTATGGCTACACCTTC.

This clone has a handful of counts. J is TRBJ1-5 and V is TRBV3-1 (or the pseudogene TRBV3-2), with D maybe TRBD1 (6 bases). From germline, CDR1 is LGHDT and CDR2 YNNKEL (reference sequence). This CDR3 has 15 amino acids. Trimming stripped 6 bases from V and 5 bases from J, with 17 bases between. This CDR3 reads CASSLNQGKDQPQHF. The CDR3 nucleotides read TGTGCCAGCAGTCTAAATCAGGGGAAAGATCAGCCCCAGCATTTT.

The chain combines TRBV6-5 with TRBJ1-2; D is possibly TRBD1 (6 bases). V shed 5 bases and J shed 5 bases, with 15 bases lying between them. Germline V lookup: CDR1 MNHEY, CDR2 SVGAGI. This CDR3 is 14 amino acids long. This CDR3 reads CASSPGQRAYGYTF. CDR3 nucleotides: TGTGCCAGCAGTCCCGGACAGCGAGCATATGGCTACACCTTC.

This chain joins TRBV7-6 and TRBJ1-2; 7 bases are shared with TRBD1. V lost 7 bases, J lost 10 bases, and 12 bases stayed unmatched. The CDR3 extends over 13 amino acids. Germline CDR1 is SGHVS and CDR2 is FNYEAQ. The CDR3: CASTPVDRVTYTF. The CDR3 DNA sequence: TGTGCCAGCACCCCAGTCGACAGGGTAACCTACACCTTC.

The chain couples TRBV30 to TRBJ1-5, with D uncertain. CDR3 length: 16 residues. The ends were cut back, 1 base at V and 5 bases at J, with 18 bases in the middle. Germline V gene data show CDR1 as GTSNPN and CDR2 as SVGIG (reference sequence). This CDR3 is CAWSAGSAGNYQPQHF. CDR3 bases: TGTGCCTGGAGTGCGGGTTCGGCGGGAAACTATCAGCCCCAGCATTTT.

J is TRBJ1-1 and V is TRBV2; 10 nucleotides align to TRBD1. CDR1 is SNHLY and CDR2 is FYNNEI in the germline V gene. This CDR3 is built from 15 residues. V lost 4 bases, J lost 9 bases, and 11 bases stayed unmatched. CDR3 coding DNA: TGTGCCAGCAGTGGAGACCCCGGGACAGGGGATAAAGCTTTCTTT. Protein product: CASSGDPGTGDKAFF.

The chain carries TRBV7-9 and TRBJ2-1; tentatively, D is TRBD2 (5 bases). The CDR3 sequence is 16 residues long. Deletions cut 5 bases from V and 0 bases from J, with 14 bases between. Germline V CDR1 and CDR2: SEHNR, FQNEAQ (reference sequence). The CDR3 DNA is TGTGCCAGCAGCACCCTCGATGGAGGCTCCTACAATGAGCAGTTCTTC. Translating it yields CASSTLDGGSYNEQFF. The full variable domain, in which reference TRBV7-9 and TRBJ2-1 provide the parts outside the CDR3, is DTGVSQNPRHKITKRGQNVTFRCDPISEHNRLYWYRQTLGQGPEFLTYFQNEAQLEKSRLLSDRFSAERPKGSFSTLEIQRTEQGDSAMYLCASSTLDGGSYNEQFFGPGTRLTVL.

The rearrangement joins TRBV5-1 to TRBJ2-7, with D possibly TRBD2 on 5 matching bases. From germline, CDR1 is SGHRS and CDR2 YFSETQ. This CDR3 is 16 amino acids long. The ends were cut back, 0 bases at V and 3 bases at J, with 16 bases in the middle. The CDR3 nucleotides read TGCGCCAGCAGCTTGGCCGGAGGCCCCACCCTCTACGAGCAGTACTTC. Translation gives CASSLAGGPTLYEQYF. Supplemented by reference TRBV5-1 and TRBJ2-7, the full variable domain reads KAGVTQTPRYLIKTRGQQVTLSCSPISGHRSVSWYQQTPGQGLQFLFEYFSETQRNKGNFPGRFSGRQFSNSRSEMNVSTLELGDSALYLCASSLAGGPTLYEQYFGPGTRLTVT.

The chain has TRBV5-1 and TRBJ1-1; TRBD1 matches 10 bases. The germline V gene has CDR1 SGHRS and CDR2 YFSETQ. CDR3 length: 15 residues. Trimming removed 4 bases from V and 0 bases from J; junction bases left unmatched: 3. The CDR3 bases are TGCGCCAGCAGCCTAGGGACAGGGGTGAACACTGAAGCTTTCTTT. This encodes CASSLGTGVNTEAFF. The full variable domain, its missing parts supplied by reference TRBV5-1 and TRBJ1-1, is KAGVTQTPRYLIKTRGQQVTLSCSPISGHRSVSWYQQTPGQGLQFLFEYFSETQRNKGNFPGRFSGRQFSNSRSEMNVSTLELGDSALYLCASSLGTGVNTEAFFGQGTRLTVV.